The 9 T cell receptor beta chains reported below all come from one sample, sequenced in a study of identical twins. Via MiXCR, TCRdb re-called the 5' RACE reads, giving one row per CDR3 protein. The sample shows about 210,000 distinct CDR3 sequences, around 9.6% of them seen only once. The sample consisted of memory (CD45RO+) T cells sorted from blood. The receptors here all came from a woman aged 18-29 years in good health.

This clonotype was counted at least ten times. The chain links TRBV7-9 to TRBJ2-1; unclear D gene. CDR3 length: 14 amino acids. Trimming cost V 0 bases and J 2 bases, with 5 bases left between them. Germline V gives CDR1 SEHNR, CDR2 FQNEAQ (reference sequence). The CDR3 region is CASSLAGTYNEQFF. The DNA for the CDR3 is TGTGCCAGCAGCTTAGCGGGGACCTACAATGAGCAGTTCTTC.

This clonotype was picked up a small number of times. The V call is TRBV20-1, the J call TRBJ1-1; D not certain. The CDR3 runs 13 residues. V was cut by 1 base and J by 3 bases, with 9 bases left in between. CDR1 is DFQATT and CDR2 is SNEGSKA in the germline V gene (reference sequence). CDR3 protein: CSARVSQDTEAFF. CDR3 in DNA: TGCAGTGCTAGAGTAAGTCAGGACACTGAAGCTTTCTTT.

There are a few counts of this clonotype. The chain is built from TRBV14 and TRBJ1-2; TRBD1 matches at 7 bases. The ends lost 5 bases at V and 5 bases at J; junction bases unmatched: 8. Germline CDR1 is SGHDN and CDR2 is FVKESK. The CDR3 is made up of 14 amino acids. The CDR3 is CASSTLGTEYGYTF. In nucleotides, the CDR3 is TGTGCCAGCAGCACCTTGGGGACAGAGTATGGCTACACCTTC.

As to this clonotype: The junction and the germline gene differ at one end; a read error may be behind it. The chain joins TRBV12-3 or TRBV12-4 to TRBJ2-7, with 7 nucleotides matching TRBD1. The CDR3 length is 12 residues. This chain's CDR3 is CASRLTTGTANF. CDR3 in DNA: TGTGCCAGCAGACTGACAACCGGGACAGCTAACTTC.

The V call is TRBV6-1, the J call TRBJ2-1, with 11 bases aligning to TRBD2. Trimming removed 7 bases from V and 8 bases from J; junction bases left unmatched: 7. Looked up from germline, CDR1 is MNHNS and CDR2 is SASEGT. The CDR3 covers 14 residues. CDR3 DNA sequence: TGTGCCAGCAAAAATAGCGGGGGGGCTGATGAGCAGTTCTTC. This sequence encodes CASKNSGGADEQFF.

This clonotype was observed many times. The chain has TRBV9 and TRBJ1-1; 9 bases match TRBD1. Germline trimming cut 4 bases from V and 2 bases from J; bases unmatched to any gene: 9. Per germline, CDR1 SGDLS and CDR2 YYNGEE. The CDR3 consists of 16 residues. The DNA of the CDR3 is TGTGCCAGCAGCCCAAGGAACAGGGGGCCAAACACTGAAGCTTTCTTT. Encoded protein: CASSPRNRGPNTEAFF.

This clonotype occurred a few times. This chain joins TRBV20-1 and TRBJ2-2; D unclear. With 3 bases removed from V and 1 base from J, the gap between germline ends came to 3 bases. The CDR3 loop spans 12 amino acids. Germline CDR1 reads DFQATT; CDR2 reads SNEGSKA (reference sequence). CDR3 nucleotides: TGCAGTGCTAGGGGGAACACCGGGGAGCTGTTTTTT. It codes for CSARGNTGELFF.

CDR3 nucleotide sequence: TGTGCCAGGAGCCCCGGGGACAGGCAAGGCTACACCTTC. Amino acid sequence: CARSPGDRQGYTF. The chain recombines TRBV25-1 with TRBJ1-2, with TRBD1 identical over 8 bases. The germline gives CDR1 MGHDK, CDR2 SYGVNS. J was trimmed by 8 bases and V by 9 bases; bases with no gene match: 11. This CDR3 is 13 amino acids long.

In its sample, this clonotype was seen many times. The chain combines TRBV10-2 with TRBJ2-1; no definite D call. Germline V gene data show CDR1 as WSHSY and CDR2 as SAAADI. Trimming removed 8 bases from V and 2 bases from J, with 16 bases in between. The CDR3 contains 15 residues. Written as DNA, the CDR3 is TGCGCCAGCGGTGCGGTTCCCCTTGCCTACAATGAGCAGTTCTTC. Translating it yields CASGAVPLAYNEQFF.